These T cell receptor beta chains were read from a single sample in a study of cytomegalovirus exposure and HLA in healthy donors. The data were produced by immunoSEQ multiplex PCR, yet TCRdb's version contains in-frame clones alone and is incomplete. The table lists about 190,000 clones, more than 70% of them singletons. The source material was PBMCs. The receptors here all came from a man aged 40-49 years in good health and CMV-seropositive. Both conserved end residues are part of each CDR3. Fields, in order: D gene, J gene, V gene, clone size, CDR3 DNA, CDR3 protein. D genes are given only for firm matches. Clone sizes are given selectively: once, few, many, or a class where the clone is expanded.

.,TRBJ2-7,TRBV28,.,TGTGCCAGCAGCCTAGAACAGGGCCCGGCTTACGAGCAGTACTTC,CASSLEQGPAYEQYF
TRBD2,TRBJ2-3,TRBV7-3,once,TGTGCCAGCAGCTTAGGTGGGAGGGGAAGGTCAGATACGCAGTATTTT,CASSLGGRGRSDTQYF
.,TRBJ2-7,TRBV6-1,.,TGTGCCAGCAGTCCCCGACAGGCGGTCGAGCAGTACTTC,CASSPRQAVEQYF
.,TRBJ2-1,TRBV9,.,TGTGCCAGCAGCGTAGGGGCGTTGGGTGAGCAGTTCTTC,CASSVGALGEQFF
TRBD2,TRBJ2-3,TRBV2,.,TGTGCCAGCAGGGAGGGAGGGGCCCATGCAGATACGCAGTATTTT,CASREGGAHADTQYF
.,TRBJ2-7,TRBV12-2,.,TGTGCAAGTCGCGCCAATGCCCCTCCCTTACTAGGTACCTACGAGCAGTACTTC,CASRANAPPLLGTYEQYF
.,TRBJ2-2,TRBV4-3,.,TGCGCCAGCAGCCAAGTCGCGGGCACCGGGGAGCTGTTTTTT,CASSQVAGTGELFF
.,TRBJ1-6,TRBV7-8,.,TGTGCCAGCAGCCTTACAGGGACACAAAGCTCCTATAATTCACCCCTCCACTTT,CASSLTGTQSSYNSPLHF
TRBD1,TRBJ2-7,TRBV9,.,TGTGCCAGCAGCGAGGGACAGGGGGCCTACGAGCAGTACTTC,CASSEGQGAYEQYF
TRBD1,TRBJ2-5,TRBV5-1,.,TGCGCCAGCAGCTTCCGGGACAGGGGGCGAGAGACCCAGTACTTC,CASSFRDRGRETQYF
.,TRBJ1-3,TRBV5-6,.,TGTGCCAGCAGCTCTACAGGCTCTGGAAACACCATATATTTT,CASSSTGSGNTIYF
TRBD2,TRBJ2-5,TRBV4-3,.,TGCGCCAGCAGCCAAGATCCTGGACTAGCGGAGACCCAGTACTTC,CASSQDPGLAETQYF
TRBD2,TRBJ2-7,TRBV6-1,.,TGTGCCAGCAGTGCGGGAGGGCCCTACGAGCAGTACTTC,CASSAGGPYEQYF
TRBD1,TRBJ2-5,TRBV5-5,.,TGTGCCAGCAGCGCTATACAGGGGGCAGAGACCCAGTACTTC,CASSAIQGAETQYF
TRBD1,TRBJ1-1,TRBV29-1,.,TGCAGCGTACTTAGGGACAGGGGCAACACTGAAGCTTTCTTT,CSVLRDRGNTEAFF
.,TRBJ1-6,TRBV27,.,TGTGCCAGCACCGCCGGACGGGCAACGGGGTCACCCCTCCACTTT,CASTAGRATGSPLHF
.,TRBJ2-5,TRBV28,.,TGTGCCAGCAGTTTAACAGTTCCCTACCAAGAGACCCAGTACTTC,CASSLTVPYQETQYF
.,TRBJ1-1,TRBV2,.,TGTGCCAGCAGCGCCGGGACATTCTCCAAAATTGACACTGAAGCTTTCTTT,CASSAGTFSKIDTEAFF
.,TRBJ1-4,TRBV4-3,.,TGCGCCAGCAGCCAAACTACAGGGTTAGGGAATGAAAAACTGTTTTTT,CASSQTTGLGNEKLFF
.,TRBJ1-3,TRBV6-5,.,TGTGCCAGCAGTGGACTTAGTGCTGGAAACACCATATATTTT,CASSGLSAGNTIYF
.,TRBJ1-2,TRBV7-2,once,TGTGCCAGCAGCTTAGCCCGGGGTAACTATGGCTACACCTTC,CASSLARGNYGYTF
.,TRBJ1-2,TRBV29-1,.,TGCAGCGTTGAAGACCGTAACTATGGCTACACCTTC,CSVEDRNYGYTF
.,TRBJ1-4,TRBV11-2,few,TGTGCCAGCCGGGAGGTTGGAAATGAAAAACTGTTTTTT,CASREVGNEKLFF
TRBD1,TRBJ2-2,TRBV4-1,.,TGCGCCAGCAGCCATCCTCAGCAGGGGGCACACACCCGAAACACCGGGGAGCTGTTTTTT,CASSHPQQGAHTRNTGELFF
TRBD1,TRBJ2-2,TRBV14,.,TGTGCCAGCAGCTCGCGACAGGGTTTTACCACTGGGGAGCTGTTTTTT,CASSSRQGFTTGELFF
.,TRBJ2-1,TRBV27,.,TGTGCCAGCAGTTTGGTAAACAGGGCCTCCTACAATGAGCAGTTCTTC,CASSLVNRASYNEQFF
.,TRBJ2-7,TRBV7-6,.,TGTGCCAGCAGCCCATACAGGGCCTCCTACGAGCAGTACTTC,CASSPYRASYEQYF
TRBD1,TRBJ1-1,TRBV19,.,TGTGCCAGTAGTCGAGGAGACAGGGACAACACTGAAGCTTTCTTT,CASSRGDRDNTEAFF
TRBD1,TRBJ2-1,TRBV7-3,.,TGTGCCAGCAGCTCCGGACAGGGTCAGTTCTTC,CASSSGQGQFF
.,TRBJ1-1,TRBV6-5,once,TGTGCCAGCATGGGCGTGGGCACTGAAGCTTTCTTT,CASMGVGTEAFF
.,TRBJ2-1,TRBV11-2,.,TGTGCCAGCAGCTTAGAATCGCTGAGCCCTTCCTACAATGAGCAGTTCTTC,CASSLESLSPSYNEQFF